The entry below describes one T cell receptor beta chain. Its antigen remains unknown. The record originates from a study of tumor-infiltrating lymphocytes in localized non-small cell lung cancer. The overall study: Patients included smokers and never-smokers with various histologies, some sampled after neoadjuvant chemotherapy. Tumor tissue and non-adjacent uninvolved lung came from each patient. Study findings and constraints: Technical variation could not be separated from intratumor heterogeneity here.

Deletions cut 2 bases from V and 1 base from J, with 3 bases between. CDR3 size: 13 residues. Per germline, CDR1 MNHEY and CDR2 SVGAGI. Clones were sequenced by immunoSEQ multiplex PCR, and TCRdb holds only the in-frame ones, with some missing. The sample has about 10,000 clones, about 76% seen once. The sequencing sample was made of uninvolved lung tissue not adjacent to the tumor. The chain joins TRBV6-5 to TRBJ2-4; no clear D. The receptor's source is a human donor with non-small cell lung cancer. CDR3 sequence (DNA): TGTGCCAGCAGTTACGGGGCCAAAAACATTCAGTACTTC. It codes for CASSYGAKNIQYF.